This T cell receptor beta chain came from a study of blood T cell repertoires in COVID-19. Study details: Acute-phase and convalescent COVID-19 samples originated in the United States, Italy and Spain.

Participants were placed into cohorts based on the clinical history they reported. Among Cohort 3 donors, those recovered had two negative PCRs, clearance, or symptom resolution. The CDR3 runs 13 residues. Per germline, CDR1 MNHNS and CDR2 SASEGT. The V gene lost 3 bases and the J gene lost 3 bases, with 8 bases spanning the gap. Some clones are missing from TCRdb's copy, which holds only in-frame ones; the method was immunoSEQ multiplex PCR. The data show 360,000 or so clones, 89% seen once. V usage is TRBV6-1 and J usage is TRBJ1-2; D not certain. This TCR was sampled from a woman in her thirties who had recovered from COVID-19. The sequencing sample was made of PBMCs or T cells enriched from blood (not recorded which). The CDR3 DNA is TGTGCCAGCAGTGACAGACATTACTATGGCTACACCTTC. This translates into CASSDRHYYGYTF.